This passage covers 12 T cell receptor beta chains from one sample sequenced in a study of shared clonotypes between healthy human individuals. This table comes from immunoSEQ multiplex PCR, and its TCRdb copy is limited to in-frame clones, with some not included. This table has fewer than 100,000 clones, around two thirds appearing once. Sequencing used memory CD8+ T cells sorted from blood. Subset defined: CD45RO+ cells pooled with CCR7-negative TemRA cells. Receptors were obtained from a young man in good health.

The chain uses TRBV30 and TRBJ1-5; D is perhaps TRBD1 (6 bases). Trimming shortened V by 4 bases and J by 4 bases, and 17 bases separated the two germline ends. This CDR3 region has 15 residues. In germline, CDR1 is GTSNPN, CDR2 SVGIG (reference sequence). The CDR3 DNA is TGTGCCTGGACGAGATCGGACAGCCGGAATCAGCCCCAGCATTTT. Translating it yields CAWTRSDSRNQPQHF.

The V gene is TRBV25-1, the J gene TRBJ2-5; 10 bases are a match to TRBD1. V lost 6 bases to trimming and J lost 2 bases; unmatched junction nucleotides: 9. In germline, CDR1 is MGHDK, CDR2 SYGVNS. The length of the CDR3 is 16 residues. The CDR3 DNA follows: TGTGCCAGCAGAACACTAGGGACAGGGGAACAAGAGACCCAGTACTTC. Residues: CASRTLGTGEQETQYF.

The V call is TRBV6-5, the J call TRBJ2-1; D may be TRBD2 (5 bases). With 2 bases removed from V and 5 bases from J, the gap between germline ends came to 10 bases. Germline V gene sequence: CDR1 MNHEY, CDR2 SVGAGI. The CDR3 sequence is 14 residues long. In DNA, the CDR3 is TGTGCCAGCAGTTACACAGCGGATAACAATGAGCAGTTCTTC. It is translated as CASSYTADNNEQFF.

This clone was observed a few times. The chain links TRBV7-9 to TRBJ2-3, with D possibly TRBD2 on 6 matching bases. V gave up 5 bases and J gave up 1 base, with 10 bases separating them. In germline, CDR1 is SEHNR, CDR2 FQNEAQ (reference sequence). This CDR3 region has 14 residues. The CDR3 bases are TGTGCCAGCAGCCTTTCTAGCGGCACAGATACGCAGTATTTT. Amino acid sequence: CASSLSSGTDTQYF.

The V and J genes are TRBV14 and TRBJ2-7; TRBD2 aligns across 7 bases. Per germline, CDR1 SGHDN and CDR2 FVKESK. Losses at the gene ends were 3 bases for V and 9 bases for J; bases not matched to a gene: 11. This CDR3 region has 14 residues. The CDR3 DNA reads TGTGCCAGCAGCCACAGAGAAGGGAGGGAGGGGCAGTACTTC. This gives the protein CASSHREGREGQYF.

This clone was counted a few times. This chain joins TRBV6-1 and TRBJ2-1; D possibly corresponds to TRBD2 (5 bases). Looked up from germline, CDR1 is MNHNS and CDR2 is SASEGT. This CDR3 contains 15 residues. The V end lost 0 bases, the J end lost 2 bases, and 8 bases lay between the germline ends. The CDR3 DNA reads TGTGCCAGCAGTGAAGCGGGAGAACCCTACAATGAGCAGTTCTTC. Amino acid sequence: CASSEAGEPYNEQFF.

The rearrangement links TRBV5-4 to TRBJ2-1; D is unclear. Germline V gene sequence: CDR1 SGHNT, CDR2 YYREEE (reference sequence). The CDR3 loop spans 13 amino acids. V was cut by 8 bases and J by 5 bases, with 14 bases left in between. The CDR3 DNA sequence: TGTGCCAGTAAAAGGTGGGCAGACAATGAGCAGTTCTTC. This translates into CASKRWADNEQFF. The entire variable domain, with the rest obtained from reference TRBV5-4 and TRBJ2-1, is as follows: ETGVTQSPTHLIKTRGQQVTLRCSSQSGHNTVSWYQQALGQGPQFIFQYYREEENGRGNFPPRFSGLQFPNYSSELNVNALELDDSALYLCASKRWADNEQFFGPGTRLTVL.

This chain uses TRBV2 with TRBJ1-3; no clear D gene. CDR3 length: 13 amino acids. Between the trimmed V and J ends, which lost 6 bases and 0 bases, there was a span of 6 bases. Germline CDR1 SNHLY, CDR2 FYNNEI. CDR3 nucleotide sequence: TGTGCCAGCAGCAAGTCCTCTGGAAACACCATATATTTT. Protein: CASSKSSGNTIYF.

V usage is TRBV19 and J usage is TRBJ1-5; no firm D call. The V end lost 8 bases, the J end lost 5 bases, and 16 bases lay between the germline ends. The CDR3 runs 14 residues. Looked up from germline, CDR1 is LNHDA and CDR2 is SQIVND (reference sequence). CDR3 nucleotides: TGTGCCAGTGGGGTGGAGGTTGGTTATCAGCCCCAGCATTTT. Its translation: CASGVEVGYQPQHF.

The CDR3 bases are TGTGCCAGCAGTGATAGGACAGGGGCGAACATTCAGTACTTC. Translating gives CASSDRTGANIQYF. The gene calls are TRBV2 and TRBJ2-4; TRBD1 agrees at 9 bases. The length of the CDR3 is 14 residues. Germline V lookup: CDR1 SNHLY, CDR2 FYNNEI. With V trimmed by 3 bases and J by 7 bases, 4 bases remained unmatched. Variable domain in full (rest from reference TRBV2 and TRBJ2-4): EPEVTQTPSHQVTQMGQEVILRCVPISNHLYFYWYRQILGQKVEFLVSFYNNEISEKSEIFDDQFSVERPDGSNFTLKIRSTKLEDSAMYFCASSDRTGANIQYFGAGTRLSVL.

The V gene is TRBV2, the J gene TRBJ2-7; the match to TRBD2 covers 7 bases. CDR1 and CDR2 from the germline V gene are SNHLY and FYNNEI. V was clipped by 6 bases and J by 3 bases; unmatched bases: 8. This CDR3 is built from 14 residues. The CDR3 protein is CASRARDYDYEQYF. The CDR3 DNA sequence: TGTGCCAGCAGGGCAAGGGACTACGACTACGAGCAGTACTTC.

V is TRBV5-1 and J is TRBJ2-3, with 7 bases that match TRBD1. V lost 3 bases, J lost 3 bases, and 10 bases stayed unmatched. Germline V CDR1 and CDR2: SGHRS, YFSETQ. The CDR3 spans 16 residues. The DNA of the CDR3 is TGCGCCAGCAGCTCTCCCAGGGACAGAACAACAGATACGCAGTATTTT. Residues: CASSSPRDRTTDTQYF.